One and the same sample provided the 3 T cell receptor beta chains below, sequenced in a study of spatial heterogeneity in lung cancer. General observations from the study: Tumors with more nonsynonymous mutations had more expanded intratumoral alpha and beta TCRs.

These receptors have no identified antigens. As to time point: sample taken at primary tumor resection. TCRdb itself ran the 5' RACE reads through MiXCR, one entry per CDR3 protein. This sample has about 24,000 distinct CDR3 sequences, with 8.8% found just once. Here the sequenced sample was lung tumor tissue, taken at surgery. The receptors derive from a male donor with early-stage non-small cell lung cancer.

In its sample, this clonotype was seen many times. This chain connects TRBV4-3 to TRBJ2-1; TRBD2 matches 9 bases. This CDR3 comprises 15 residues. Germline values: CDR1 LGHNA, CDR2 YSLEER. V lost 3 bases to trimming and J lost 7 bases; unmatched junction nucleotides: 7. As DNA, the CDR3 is TGCGCCAGCAGCCAGCTAGCGGGACGGGAGAATGAGCAGTTCTTC. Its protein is CASSQLAGRENEQFF.

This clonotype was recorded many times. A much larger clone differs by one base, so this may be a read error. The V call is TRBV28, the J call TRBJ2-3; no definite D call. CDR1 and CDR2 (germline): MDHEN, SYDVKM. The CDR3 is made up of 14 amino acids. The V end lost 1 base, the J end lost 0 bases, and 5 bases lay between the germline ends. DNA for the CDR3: TGTGCCAGCAGTTTATCGGGTAGCACAGATACGCAGTATTTT. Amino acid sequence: CASSLSGSTDTQYF.

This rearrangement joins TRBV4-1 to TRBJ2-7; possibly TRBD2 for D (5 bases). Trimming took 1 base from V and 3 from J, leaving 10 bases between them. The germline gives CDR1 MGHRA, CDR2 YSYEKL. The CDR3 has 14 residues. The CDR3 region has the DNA TGCGCCAGCAGCCAAGCTCTAGACTACTACGAGCAGTACTTC. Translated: CASSQALDYYEQYF.